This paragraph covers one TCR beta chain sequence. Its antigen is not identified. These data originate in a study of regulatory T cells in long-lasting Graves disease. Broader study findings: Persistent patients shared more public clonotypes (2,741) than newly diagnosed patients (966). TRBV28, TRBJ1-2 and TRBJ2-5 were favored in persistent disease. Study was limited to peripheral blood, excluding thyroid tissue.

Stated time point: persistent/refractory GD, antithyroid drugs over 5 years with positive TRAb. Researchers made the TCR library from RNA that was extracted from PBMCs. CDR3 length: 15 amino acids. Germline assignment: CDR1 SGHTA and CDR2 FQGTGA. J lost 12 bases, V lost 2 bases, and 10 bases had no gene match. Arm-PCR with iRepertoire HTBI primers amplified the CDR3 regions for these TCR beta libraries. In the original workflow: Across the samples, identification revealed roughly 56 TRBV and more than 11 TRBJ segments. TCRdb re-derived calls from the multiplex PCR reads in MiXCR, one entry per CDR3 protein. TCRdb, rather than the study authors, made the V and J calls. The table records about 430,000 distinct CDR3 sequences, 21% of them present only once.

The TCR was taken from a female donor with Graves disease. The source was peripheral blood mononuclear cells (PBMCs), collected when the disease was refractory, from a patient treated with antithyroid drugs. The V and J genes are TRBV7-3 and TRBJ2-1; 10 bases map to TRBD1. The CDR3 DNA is TGTGCCAGCAGCTTATACTTCGACAGGGGGCGCCCGCAGTTCTTC. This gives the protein CASSLYFDRGRPQFF.